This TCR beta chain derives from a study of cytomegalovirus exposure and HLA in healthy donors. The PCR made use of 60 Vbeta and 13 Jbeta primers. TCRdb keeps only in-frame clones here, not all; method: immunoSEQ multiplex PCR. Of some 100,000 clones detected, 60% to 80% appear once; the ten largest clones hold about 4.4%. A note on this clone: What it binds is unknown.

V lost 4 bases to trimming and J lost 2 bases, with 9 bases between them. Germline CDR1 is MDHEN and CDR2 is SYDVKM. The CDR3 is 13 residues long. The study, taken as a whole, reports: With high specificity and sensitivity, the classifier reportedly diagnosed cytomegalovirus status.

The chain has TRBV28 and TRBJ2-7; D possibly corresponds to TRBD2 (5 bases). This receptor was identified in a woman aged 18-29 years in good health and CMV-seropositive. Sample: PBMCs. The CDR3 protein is CASSSGIPYEQYF. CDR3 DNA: TGTGCCAGCAGTTCGGGGATTCCCTACGAGCAGTACTTC.